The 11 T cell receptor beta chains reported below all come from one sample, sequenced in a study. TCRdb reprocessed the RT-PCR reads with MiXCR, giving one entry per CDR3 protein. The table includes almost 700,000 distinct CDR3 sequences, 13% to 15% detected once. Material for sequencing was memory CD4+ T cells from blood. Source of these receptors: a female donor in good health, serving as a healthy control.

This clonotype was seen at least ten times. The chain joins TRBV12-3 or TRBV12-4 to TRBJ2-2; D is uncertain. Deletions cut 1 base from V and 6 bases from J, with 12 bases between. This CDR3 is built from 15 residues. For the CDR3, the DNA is TGTGCCAGCAGTTTAGATCGCGCTAGTGCCGGGGAGCTGTTTTTT. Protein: CASSLDRASAGELFF.

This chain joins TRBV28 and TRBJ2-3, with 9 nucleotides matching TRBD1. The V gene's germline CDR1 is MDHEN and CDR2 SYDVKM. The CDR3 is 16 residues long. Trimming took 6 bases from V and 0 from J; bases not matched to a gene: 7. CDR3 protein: CASRRETGGSTDTQYF. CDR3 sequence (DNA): TGTGCCAGCAGGCGGGAGACAGGGGGAAGCACAGATACGCAGTATTTT.

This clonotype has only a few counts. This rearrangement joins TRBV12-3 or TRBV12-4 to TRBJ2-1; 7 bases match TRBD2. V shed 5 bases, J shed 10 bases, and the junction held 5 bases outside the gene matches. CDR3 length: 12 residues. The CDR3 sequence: CASSPREGEQFF. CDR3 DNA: TGTGCCAGCAGTCCCAGGGAGGGGGAGCAGTTCTTC.

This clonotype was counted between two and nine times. The CDR3 sequence is CASRPGQGALNTEAFF. CDR3 in DNA: TGTGCCAGTCGACCGGGACAGGGGGCTCTGAACACTGAAGCTTTCTTT. This chain joins TRBV12-3 or TRBV12-4 and TRBJ1-1, with 12 bases lining up with TRBD1. This CDR3 has 16 amino acids. The ends lost 9 bases at V and 0 bases at J; junction bases unmatched: 8.

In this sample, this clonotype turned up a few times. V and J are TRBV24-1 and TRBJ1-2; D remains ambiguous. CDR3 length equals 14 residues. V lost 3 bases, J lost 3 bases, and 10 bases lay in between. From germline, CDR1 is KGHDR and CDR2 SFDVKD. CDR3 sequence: CATSDPGRHYGYTF. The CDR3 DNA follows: TGTGCCACCAGTGATCCTGGACGGCACTATGGCTACACCTTC.

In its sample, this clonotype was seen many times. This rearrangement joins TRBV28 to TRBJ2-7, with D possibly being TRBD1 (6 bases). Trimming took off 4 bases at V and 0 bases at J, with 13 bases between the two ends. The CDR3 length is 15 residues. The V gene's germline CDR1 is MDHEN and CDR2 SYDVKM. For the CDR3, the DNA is TGTGCCAGCAGTTCGACAGGAGATACCTCCTACGAGCAGTACTTC. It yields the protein CASSSTGDTSYEQYF. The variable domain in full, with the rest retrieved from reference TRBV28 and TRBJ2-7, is DVKVTQSSRYLVKRTGEKVFLECVQDMDHENMFWYRQDPGLGLRLIYFSYDVKMKEKGDIPEGYSVSREKKERFSLILESASTNQTSMYLCASSSTGDTSYEQYFGPGTRLTVT.

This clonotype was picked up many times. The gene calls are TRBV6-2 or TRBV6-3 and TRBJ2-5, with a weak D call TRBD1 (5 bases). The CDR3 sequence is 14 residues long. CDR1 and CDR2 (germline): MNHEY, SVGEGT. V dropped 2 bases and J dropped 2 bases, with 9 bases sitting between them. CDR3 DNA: TGTGCCAGCAGTTACAAGGCAGGGCAAGAGACCCAGTACTTC. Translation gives CASSYKAGQETQYF.

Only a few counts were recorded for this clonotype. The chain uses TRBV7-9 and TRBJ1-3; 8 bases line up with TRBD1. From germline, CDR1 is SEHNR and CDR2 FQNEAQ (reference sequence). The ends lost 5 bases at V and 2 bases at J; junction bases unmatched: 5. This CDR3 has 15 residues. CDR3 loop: CASSTATGAGNTIYF. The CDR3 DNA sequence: TGTGCCAGCAGCACCGCGACAGGGGCTGGAAACACCATATATTTT.

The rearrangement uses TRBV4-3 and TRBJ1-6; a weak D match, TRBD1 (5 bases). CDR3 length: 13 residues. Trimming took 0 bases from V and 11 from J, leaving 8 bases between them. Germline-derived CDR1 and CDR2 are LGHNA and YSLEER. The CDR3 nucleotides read TGCGCCAGCAGCCAAGATCAAGGGGCACCCCTCCACTTT. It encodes CASSQDQGAPLHF.

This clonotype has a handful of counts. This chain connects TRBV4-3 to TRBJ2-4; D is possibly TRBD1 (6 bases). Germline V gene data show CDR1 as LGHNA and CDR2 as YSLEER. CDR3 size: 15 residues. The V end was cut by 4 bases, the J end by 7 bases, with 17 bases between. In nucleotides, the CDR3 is TGCGCCAGCAGCCCCAACAGGGATTTAGGGAACATTCAGTACTTC. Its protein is CASSPNRDLGNIQYF.

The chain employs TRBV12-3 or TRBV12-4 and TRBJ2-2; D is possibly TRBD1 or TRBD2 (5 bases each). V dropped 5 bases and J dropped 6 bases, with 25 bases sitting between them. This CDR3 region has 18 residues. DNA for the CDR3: TGTGCCAGCAGTAAATTTTCCGGGACCACCGTTGGGGCCGGGGAGCTGTTTTTT. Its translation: CASSKFSGTTVGAGELFF.